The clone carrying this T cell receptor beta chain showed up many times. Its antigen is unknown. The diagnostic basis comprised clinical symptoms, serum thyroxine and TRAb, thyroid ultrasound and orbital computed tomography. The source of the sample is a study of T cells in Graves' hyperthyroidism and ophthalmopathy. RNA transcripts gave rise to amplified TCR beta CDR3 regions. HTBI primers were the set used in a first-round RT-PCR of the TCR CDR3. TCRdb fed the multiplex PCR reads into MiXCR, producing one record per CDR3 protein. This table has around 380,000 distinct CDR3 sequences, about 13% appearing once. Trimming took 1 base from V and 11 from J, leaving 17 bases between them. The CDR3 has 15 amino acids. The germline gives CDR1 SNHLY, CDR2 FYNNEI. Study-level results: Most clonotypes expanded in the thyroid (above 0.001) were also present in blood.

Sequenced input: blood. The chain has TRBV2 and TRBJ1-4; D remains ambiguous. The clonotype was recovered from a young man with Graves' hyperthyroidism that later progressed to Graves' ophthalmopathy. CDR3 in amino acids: CASSEGSGPLLKLFF. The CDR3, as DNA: TGTGCCAGCAGTGAAGGGTCCGGACCCCTTTTGAAACTGTTTTTT. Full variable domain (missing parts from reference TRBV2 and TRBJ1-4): EPEVTQTPSHQVTQMGQEVILRCVPISNHLYFYWYRQILGQKVEFLVSFYNNEISEKSEIFDDQFSVERPDGSNFTLKIRSTKLEDSAMYFCASSEGSGPLLKLFFGSGTQLSVL.